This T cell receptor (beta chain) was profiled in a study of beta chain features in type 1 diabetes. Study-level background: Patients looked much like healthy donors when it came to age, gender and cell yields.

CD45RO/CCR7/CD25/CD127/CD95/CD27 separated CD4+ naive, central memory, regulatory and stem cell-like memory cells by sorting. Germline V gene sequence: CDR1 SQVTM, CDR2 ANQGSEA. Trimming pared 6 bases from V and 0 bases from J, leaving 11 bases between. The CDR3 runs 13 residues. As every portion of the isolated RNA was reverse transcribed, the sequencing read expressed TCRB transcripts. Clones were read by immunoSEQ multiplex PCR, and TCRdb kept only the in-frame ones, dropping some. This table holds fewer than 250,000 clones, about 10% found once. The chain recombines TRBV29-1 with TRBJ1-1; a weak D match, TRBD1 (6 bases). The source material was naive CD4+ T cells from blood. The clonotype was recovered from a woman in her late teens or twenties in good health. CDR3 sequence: CSVDRYLNTEAFF. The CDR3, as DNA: TGCAGCGTCGACAGGTATTTGAACACTGAAGCTTTCTTT.